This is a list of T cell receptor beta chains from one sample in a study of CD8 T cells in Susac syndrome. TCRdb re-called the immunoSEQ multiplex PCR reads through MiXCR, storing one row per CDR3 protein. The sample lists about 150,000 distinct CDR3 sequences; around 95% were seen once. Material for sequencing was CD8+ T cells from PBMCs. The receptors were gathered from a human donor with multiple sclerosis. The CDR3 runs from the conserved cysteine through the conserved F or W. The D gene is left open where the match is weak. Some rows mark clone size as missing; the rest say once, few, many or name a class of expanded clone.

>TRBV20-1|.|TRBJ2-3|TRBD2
CSARATSGVGNTQYF
TGCAGTGCTCGAGCGACTAGCGGGGTAGGAAATACGCAGTATTTT
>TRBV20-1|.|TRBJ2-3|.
CSASQITDTQYF
TGCAGTGCTAGCCAGATCACAGATACGCAGTATTTT
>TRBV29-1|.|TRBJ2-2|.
CSAQTTGGLSSGELFF
TGCAGCGCCCAAACGACCGGGGGCCTGAGTTCCGGGGAGCTGTTTTTT
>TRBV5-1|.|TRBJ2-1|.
CASSERVSYNEQFF
TGCGCCAGCAGTGAGCGGGTCTCCTACAATGAGCAGTTCTTC
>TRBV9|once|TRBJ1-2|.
CASSFETGLNYGYTF
TGTGCCAGCAGCTTTGAGACAGGCCTAAACTATGGCTACACCTTC
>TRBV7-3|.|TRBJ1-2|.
CASSLNPGEDGYTF
TGTGCCAGCAGCTTAAATCCAGGGGAGGATGGCTACACCTTC
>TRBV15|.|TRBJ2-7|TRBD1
CATSRDLGTGYQQYF
TGTGCCACCAGCAGAGATCTTGGGACAGGGTACCAGCAGTACTTC
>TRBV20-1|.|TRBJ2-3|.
CSARKVHTDTQYF
TGCAGTGCTAGAAAGGTACACACAGATACGCAGTATTTT
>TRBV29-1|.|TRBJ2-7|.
CSVHDGGPEEQYF
TGCAGCGTCCATGATGGGGGCCCCGAAGAGCAGTACTTC
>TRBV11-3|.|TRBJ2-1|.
CASSLDSSGLFF
TGTGCCAGCAGCTTAGATTCATCGGGGCTGTTCTTC
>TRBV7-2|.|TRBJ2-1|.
CASSLGRTDEQFF
TGTGCCAGCAGCTTGGGTCGGACGGATGAGCAGTTCTTC
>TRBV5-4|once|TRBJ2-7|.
CASSLSATYEQYF
TGTGCCAGCAGCTTGTCGGCTACCTACGAGCAGTACTTC
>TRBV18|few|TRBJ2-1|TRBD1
CASSPTGGNEQFF
TGTGCCAGCTCTCCCACAGGGGGCAATGAGCAGTTCTTC
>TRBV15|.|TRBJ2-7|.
CATSRTPGQQYF
TGTGCCACCAGCAGGACCCCGGGACAGCAGTACTTC
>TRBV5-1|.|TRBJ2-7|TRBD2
CASSLGVTSGDEQYF
TGCGCCAGCAGCTTGGGGGTGACTAGCGGGGACGAGCAGTACTTC
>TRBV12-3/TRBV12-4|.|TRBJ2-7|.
CASSLGTDRRFPYEQYF
TGTGCCAGCAGTTTAGGTACCGACAGGAGATTTCCCTACGAGCAGTACTTC
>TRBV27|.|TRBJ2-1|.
CASSLSPGNEQFF
TGTGCCAGCAGTTTATCGCCAGGCAATGAGCAGTTCTTC